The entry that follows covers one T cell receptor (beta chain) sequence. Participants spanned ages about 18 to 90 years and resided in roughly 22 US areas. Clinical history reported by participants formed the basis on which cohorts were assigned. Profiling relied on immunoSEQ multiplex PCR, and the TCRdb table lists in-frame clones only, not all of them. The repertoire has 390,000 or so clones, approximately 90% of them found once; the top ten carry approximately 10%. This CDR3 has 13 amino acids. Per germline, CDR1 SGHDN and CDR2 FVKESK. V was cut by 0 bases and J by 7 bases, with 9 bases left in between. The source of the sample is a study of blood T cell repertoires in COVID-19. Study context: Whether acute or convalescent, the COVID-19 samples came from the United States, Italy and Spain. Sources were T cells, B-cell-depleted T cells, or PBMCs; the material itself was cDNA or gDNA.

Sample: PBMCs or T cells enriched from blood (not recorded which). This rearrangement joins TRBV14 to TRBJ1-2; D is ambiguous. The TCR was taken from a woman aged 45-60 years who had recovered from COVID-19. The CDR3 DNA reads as TGTGCCAGCAGCCAAGATACTAGACCTGGCTACACCTTC. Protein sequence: CASSQDTRPGYTF.